Listed below are T cell receptor beta chains from one sample, sequenced in a study of T cell changes during pregnancy in multiple sclerosis. Measured with immunoSEQ multiplex PCR; TCRdb has only the in-frame clones, and not every one. The sample consists of about 48,000 clones, around 92% of them appearing once. Source: CD4+ T cells from peripheral blood mononuclear cells, taken in the second trimester of pregnancy. Every receptor here comes from a female donor in good health, enrolled as a control in a pregnancy study. CDR3s include the opening cysteine and the closing phenylalanine or tryptophan. A D gene is named only where the DNA matches it firmly. Part of the rows lack a size; the others show once, few, many or a class for expanded clones.

>.|TRBV18|TRBJ2-4|.
TGTGCCAGCTCACGCCAATCCGACAGAACCAAAAACATTCAGTACTTC
CASSRQSDRTKNIQYF
>.|TRBV19|TRBJ2-1|.
TGTGCCAGTTCAGCGTTTCAAAACGAGCAGTTCTTC
CASSAFQNEQFF
>TRBD2|TRBV19|TRBJ2-1|.
TGTGCCAGTAGTCTCCGGACTAGCGGGAGGGCGGGGAATGAGCAGTTCTTC
CASSLRTSGRAGNEQFF
>.|TRBV9|TRBJ2-3|.
TGTGCCAGCAGCGTAGGAAGCGGTACAGATACGCAGTATTTT
CASSVGSGTDTQYF
>TRBD1|TRBV5-1|TRBJ2-3|once
TGCGCCAGCAGCCTGGACAGGTACACAGATACGCAGTATTTT
CASSLDRYTDTQYF
>.|TRBV7-8|TRBJ2-7|.
TGTGCCAGCAGCCGGCTAGCGCTCGACTCCTACGAGCAGTACTTC
CASSRLALDSYEQYF
>TRBD1|TRBV27|TRBJ1-5|.
TGTGCCAGCAGTCGACTTCCGGGACAGGGGGTTCAGCCCCAGCATTTT
CASSRLPGQGVQPQHF
>.|TRBV7-2|TRBJ1-2|.
TGTGCCAGCAGCTTAGCGGTACAGGCAGGTGGCTACACCTTC
CASSLAVQAGGYTF
>TRBD1|TRBV7-9|TRBJ2-1|.
TGTGCCAGCAGCCGATCGGTCAGGGGGTTTGGCAATGAGCAGTTCTTC
CASSRSVRGFGNEQFF
>.|TRBV5-4|TRBJ2-7|.
TGTGCCAGCAGCTTGGGCGGTGATACCACGGCGCAGTACTTC
CASSLGGDTTAQYF
>TRBD1|TRBV11-2|TRBJ1-6|.
TGTGCCAGCAGCCCCGGACAGGGGGCGTATTCACCCCTCCACTTT
CASSPGQGAYSPLHF
>.|TRBV6-6|TRBJ2-1|.
TGTGCCAGCAGTTACTCTCTGACAGGCAATGAGCAGTTCTTC
CASSYSLTGNEQFF
>TRBD1|TRBV9|TRBJ1-1|.
TGTGCCAGCAGCGCAACCCCCCGGACAGGGGACACTGAAGCTTTCTTT
CASSATPRTGDTEAFF
>.|TRBV19|TRBJ1-2|.
TGTGCCAGCCTGGACGGATATCGCGGGCGATATGGCTACACCTTC
CASLDGYRGRYGYTF
>.|TRBV27|TRBJ2-3|.
TGTGCCAGCACGAGGGTTGGGCAGTATTTT
CASTRVGQYF
>TRBD1|TRBV12-5|TRBJ2-1|.
TGTGCTAGTGGTTTGGGGACAGGGGCGAGCAATGAGCAGTTCTTC
CASGLGTGASNEQFF
>.|TRBV4-2|TRBJ1-5|.
TGTGCCAGCAGCCAAGATCGAGACAATCAGCCCCAGCATTTT
CASSQDRDNQPQHF
>.|TRBV5-1|TRBJ2-7|.
TGCGCCAGCAACTCGGGGCAGGGGACCTACGAGCAGTACTTC
CASNSGQGTYEQYF
>.|TRBV7-6|TRBJ2-2|.
TGTGCCAGCAGCTTCCTAGCAGGAGAAGCCGGGGAGCTGTTTTTT
CASSFLAGEAGELFF
>.|TRBV15|TRBJ2-7|.
TGTGCCACCAGCAGAACTAATCGGGGACTGAATTCGGGGGAGCAGTACTTC
CATSRTNRGLNSGEQYF
>TRBD2|TRBV9|TRBJ2-3|.
TGTGCCAGCAGCGTACGTGGTCGAGCGGGGAGCACAGATACGCAGTATTTT
CASSVRGRAGSTDTQYF
>.|TRBV7-8|TRBJ2-1|.
TGTGCCAGCAGCTTGGGGAGACTCCAGAACTACAATGAGCAGTTCTTC
CASSLGRLQNYNEQFF
>TRBD2|TRBV6-4|TRBJ2-1|once
TGTGCCAGCAGCCCGACTGGACTAGCGGTCTACAATGAGCAGTTCTTC
CASSPTGLAVYNEQFF
>.|TRBV28|TRBJ1-2|.
TGTGCCAGCAGTTTGTTGTCAGGACTAGAGTATGGCTACACCTTC
CASSLLSGLEYGYTF
>.|TRBV5-1|TRBJ2-6|.
TGCGCCAGCAGCTTGAGCCAGGCTGGTGCCAACGTCCTGACTTTC
CASSLSQAGANVLTF
>TRBD2|TRBV6-6|TRBJ2-3|.
TGTGCCAGCAGACCCGGGACTAGCGGGCGCACAGATACGCAGTATTTT
CASRPGTSGRTDTQYF
>TRBD2|TRBV7-9|TRBJ2-7|once
TGTGCCAGCAGCTCCACTAGCGGGAAGTACGAGCAGTACTTC
CASSSTSGKYEQYF
>TRBD1|TRBV7-9|TRBJ2-7|.
TGTGCCAGCAGCCTGTGGGACAGGGGATCCTACGAGCAGTACTTC
CASSLWDRGSYEQYF
>.|TRBV6-5|TRBJ1-1|.
TGTGCCAGCACGCTGGGGGGGAACACTGAAGCTTTCTTT
CASTLGGNTEAFF
>.|TRBV7-2|TRBJ2-3|.
TGTGCCAGCAGCTCACGCAGGGGGGCCCTCACAGATACGCAGTATTTT
CASSSRRGALTDTQYF
>TRBD1|TRBV28|TRBJ1-6|once
TGTGCCAGCCAGACCTTGGCCGGGACAGGGGTCTATAATTCACCCCTCCACTTT
CASQTLAGTGVYNSPLHF
>.|TRBV11-3|TRBJ2-3|.
TGTGCCAGCAGCTTAGCCGAGGGGGTGGCAGATACGCAGTATTTT
CASSLAEGVADTQYF
>.|TRBV5-1|TRBJ2-1|.
TGCGCCAGCAGCTTGGCTAGGGACTCGAAACCCTACAATGAGCAGTTCTTC
CASSLARDSKPYNEQFF
>TRBD2|TRBV6-5|TRBJ2-2|.
TGTGCCAGCACCATGGGGGGGACGGTGGCCGGGGAGCTGTTTTTT
CASTMGGTVAGELFF
>.|TRBV29-1|TRBJ1-2|once
TGCAGCGTTGGGTCCAGGGCTGGCTACACCTTC
CSVGSRAGYTF
>.|TRBV2|TRBJ2-3|.
TGTGCCAGCAGTGTGGAGGCAGCAGACACGCAGTATTTT
CASSVEAADTQYF
>.|TRBV19|TRBJ1-3|.
TGTGCCAGTAGTTCAGGGCGCGCCTACTCTGGAAACACCATATATTTT
CASSSGRAYSGNTIYF
>.|TRBV25-1|TRBJ1-5|.
TGTGCCAGCAGTGATTCGGGGGGTCTCAATCAGCCCCAGCATTTT
CASSDSGGLNQPQHF
>TRBD2|TRBV5-6|TRBJ2-7|.
TGTGCCAGCAGGATTAGCGGGAGGGCTTACTCCTACGAGCAGTACTTC
CASRISGRAYSYEQYF